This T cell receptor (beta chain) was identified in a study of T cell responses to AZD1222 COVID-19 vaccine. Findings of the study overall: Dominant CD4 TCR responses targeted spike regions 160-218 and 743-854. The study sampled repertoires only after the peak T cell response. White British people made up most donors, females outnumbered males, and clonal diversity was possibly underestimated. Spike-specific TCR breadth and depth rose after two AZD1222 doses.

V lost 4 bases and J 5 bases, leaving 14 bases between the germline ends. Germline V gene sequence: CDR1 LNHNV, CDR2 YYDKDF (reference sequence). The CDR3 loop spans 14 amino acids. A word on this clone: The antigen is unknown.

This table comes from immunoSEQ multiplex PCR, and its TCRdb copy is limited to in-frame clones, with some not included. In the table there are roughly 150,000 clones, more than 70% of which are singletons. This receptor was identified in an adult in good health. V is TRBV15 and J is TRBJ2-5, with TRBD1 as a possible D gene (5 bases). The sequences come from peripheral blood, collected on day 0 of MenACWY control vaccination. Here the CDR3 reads CATSNNQGWETQYF. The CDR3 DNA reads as TGTGCCACCAGCAACAATCAGGGTTGGGAGACCCAGTACTTC.